The sequence of this T cell receptor (beta chain) was determined in a study of metastatic and nonmetastatic thyroid tumors. About the research overall: Both malignant and benign thyroid patients supplied peripheral blood and tumor or nodule tissue samples, across which the repertoires of these patients were then compared.

The CDR3 loop spans 14 amino acids. Germline V gives CDR1 MNHNS, CDR2 SASEGT. Trimming removed 8 bases from V and 3 bases from J, with 14 bases in between. No treatment had been given to any patient before thyroid surgery. Many counts were recorded for this clone. TCRdb re-called the PCR reads via MiXCR. The table lists 100,000 or so clones, about 16% of them singletons. The genes are TRBV6-1 and TRBJ2-1; the D gene is possibly TRBD2 (7 bases). Sequencing input: blood. The TCR comes from a female donor with papillary thyroid cancer or a benign thyroid nodule (not recorded which). Some clones in this sample may be carry-over from other donors' samples. The CDR3 is CASERDMGYNEQFF. The CDR3 DNA is TGTGCCAGCGAGCGGGACATGGGCTACAATGAGCAGTTCTTC.